This T cell receptor (beta chain) is from a study of shared clonotypes between healthy human individuals (dated by TCRdb to between 2020 and 2021). Broadly, across the study: A couple of women and a few men aged 18 to 49 years were included in the cohort. Each donor's leukapheresis produced roughly between roughly 0.85 and 9.5 billion PBMCs. To estimate repertoire size and how much clonotypes are shared between individuals, the study performed deep sequencing of blood TCR repertoires from a few healthy adults. To increase sequencing depth and limit assay-specific biases, different laboratories used diverse techniques to prepare libraries and sequence TCR repertoires. For each donor, CD4 naive and CD4 memory were each given three plates, CD8 naive was given two plates, and CD8 memory was given one plate.

The CDR3, from cysteine to phenylalanine, totals 14 residues. The read is trimmed to its CDR3 DNA, 42 bases read in frame from base 1. V and J lose 4 bases and 4 bases, and a span of 13 bases separates them. The germline V gene yields SGHRS for CDR1 and YFSETQ for CDR2. Using the deep immunoSEQ assay, multiplex PCR amplified TCR CDR3 regions from genomic DNA. Extracted genomic DNA from each cell subset was spread evenly across all wells of several immunoSEQ 96-well plates, with each plate serving as a replicate. For sorted subsets, roughly 200 ng of genomic DNA, equivalent to some 30,000 T cell genomes, went into each replicate PCR. Purified libraries were quantified with a Qubit 3.0 fluorometer, sized on a Bioanalyzer 2100, and re-quantified with the KAPA Library Quantification kit. A separate single-read 150-cycle Illumina NextSeq 550 flow cell was used to sequence each immunoSEQ 96-well plate. Per the original workflow: Because the immunoSEQ output included only junctional sequences and no quality scores, the filtering could not be the same as the filtering used for full-length reads. Sequences were annotated with PyIR, a Python wrapper for IgBLAST v1.9, and V/J genes and CDR3 were assigned using IMGT germline references. Reads were filtered out if the reads had weak V/J assignments (E-value above 1e-6), no CDR3, stop codons, out-of-frame junctions, or ambiguous translated residues. V3J clonotypes were defined as sequences sharing the same inferred V gene, J gene, and CDR3 amino acid sequence. Percentage overlap between repertoires was computed as shared unique clonotypes divided by the size of the smaller repertoire. Three approaches were used to assess repertoire richness: RTK rarefaction, the Chao1 estimator, and Recon v2.1 estimates of unobserved clonotypes. Generation probabilities were computed with OLGA for all TCRbeta clonotypes obtained by the gDNA method from several donors. TCRdb retrieved this table from immuneACCESS and kept in-frame rearrangements only. Not all clones are present; in checked studies, unresolved V genes account for under half, and no reason is known for the remainder. V and J calls plus clone size are reproduced from that table; the DNA served to infer D and trimming. In all, the sample holds a few million clones, and approximately 94% of those were seen once. Clones ranked in the top ten supply more than 0.1% of the sample.

Study-level results and caveats: Because the study included only a small number of donors, the genetic and exposure-history diversity represented was limited. Pairwise subsampling indicated that sequencing depth was expected to affect the degree of clonotype sharing among donors. Larger estimated clonotype richness was generally found for naive subsets than for memory subsets. Clonotypes shared by all four sorted-subset donors showed higher generation probabilities than non-shared clonotypes. Even with the large sequencing depth, rarefaction of the sorted-subset datasets indicated that sequencing was incomplete. When a few donors were compared, the shared fraction of clonotypes was about 5.4% for naive CD4, 3.5% to 4% for naive CD8, more than 2% for memory CD4, and about 0.36% for memory CD8. Sampling was limited to blood, and TCR repertoires in tissue likely differ from TCR repertoires in blood.

Donors were healthy HIV-negative adults with no recently reported acute infections or vaccinations. Only Caucasian adults living in Nashville, Tennessee, USA were represented among the donors. CD4+ T cells were enriched by magnetic negative selection, after which naive cells were positively selected on CD45RA and the negative fraction was taken as the memory subset. Blood was collected by leukapheresis, and PBMCs were isolated by Ficoll-Histopaque density gradient centrifugation and then cryopreserved in liquid nitrogen vapor phase. Analytical flow cytometry was used to check the purity and quantity of each magnetically sorted T cell population. Genomic DNA was isolated from every sorted fraction and measured by UV absorbance on a Nanodrop 2000c. In the case of this clone: Its antigen remains unidentified. No clone much larger than this one lies a single base away; base qualities are absent.

The clonotype originates from a man aged 18 to 29 in good health. The chain is encoded by TRBV5-1 joined to TRBJ2-3; TRBD2 is a weak D gene call, 6 bases matching. The material sequenced was naive CD4+ T cells sorted from blood. Read against the paper, the sample's cell subset or site label means: CD45RA+ positively selected. The CDR3 reads as follows: CASSTLGGADTQYF. The sequence in DNA is TGCGCCAGCAGCACTCTGGGAGGCGCAGATACGCAGTATTTT.